What follows are 11 T cell receptor beta chains derived from one specimen sequenced in a study of T cell responses to AZD1222 COVID-19 vaccine. Sequenced by immunoSEQ multiplex PCR; TCRdb stores in-frame clones only, minus some. The table has around 170,000 clones, under 95% seen once. This specimen was peripheral blood, taken on day 0 of AZD1222 vaccination. Source of these receptors: an adult in good health.

The rearrangement joins TRBV2 to TRBJ2-4; D may match TRBD1 or TRBD2 (5 bases each). This CDR3 region has 13 residues. Germline CDR1 SNHLY, CDR2 FYNNEI. The V and J ends lost 6 bases and 6 bases respectively, with 12 bases between them. The DNA for the CDR3 is TGTGCCAGCAGCGCATGGGACGCAAACATTCAGTACTTC. Amino acids: CASSAWDANIQYF.

The chain recombines TRBV4-2 with TRBJ2-2; D gene ambiguous. V shed 0 bases and J shed 4 bases, with 12 bases lying between them. There are 16 residues in the CDR3. Germline V gives CDR1 LGHNA, CDR2 YNFKEQ. CDR3 region: CASSQDPTRPTGELFF. CDR3 DNA: TGTGCCAGCAGCCAAGACCCAACGAGGCCCACCGGGGAGCTGTTTTTT.

In DNA form, the CDR3 reads TGTGCCAGCAGCTCACAGGGAAGGGCAGATACGCAGTATTTT. Its translation is CASSSQGRADTQYF. The chain has TRBV7-9 and TRBJ2-3; a possible D gene is TRBD1 (6 bases). V gave up 4 bases and J gave up 4 bases, with 12 bases separating them. This CDR3 has 14 residues. Germline values: CDR1 SEHNR, CDR2 FQNEAQ (reference sequence). The variable domain in full, completed from reference TRBV7-9 and TRBJ2-3, reads DTGVSQNPRHKITKRGQNVTFRCDPISEHNRLYWYRQTLGQGPEFLTYFQNEAQLEKSRLLSDRFSAERPKGSFSTLEIQRTEQGDSAMYLCASSSQGRADTQYFGPGTRLTVL.

The chain recombines TRBV6-1 with TRBJ2-7; 9 bases fit TRBD2. This CDR3 contains 17 residues. The V segment lost 4 bases and the J segment 3 bases; nucleotides outside the gene matches: 13. In germline, CDR1 is MNHNS, CDR2 SASEGT. CDR3 bases: TGTGCCAGCAGTGGACCAGCGAGAGCGGGGGGAGGCTACGAGCAGTACTTC. Translation: CASSGPARAGGGYEQYF.

The rearrangement uses TRBV10-3 and TRBJ1-1; the D gene is possibly TRBD1 (6 bases). Germline CDR1 ENHRY, CDR2 SYGVKD. V was shortened by 3 bases and J by 6 bases, with 14 bases between the two germline ends. This CDR3 region has 14 residues. CDR3 in amino acids: CAISDPGEVAEAFF. The CDR3 DNA sequence: TGTGCCATCAGTGATCCAGGGGAAGTCGCTGAAGCTTTCTTT.

This clone has a single count. The CDR3 nucleotides read TGTGCCAGCAGCGTAGCAGATGGGTTCTACGAGCAGTACTTC. Its protein is CASSVADGFYEQYF. This chain uses TRBV9 with TRBJ2-7; D unresolved. The CDR3 has 14 amino acids. V lost 0 bases to trimming and J lost 3 bases, with 10 bases between them. CDR1 and CDR2 from the germline V gene are SGDLS and YYNGEE. The whole variable domain, remainder taken from reference TRBV9 and TRBJ2-7, is DSGVTQTPKHLITATGQRVTLRCSPRSGDLSVYWYQQSLDQGLQFLIQYYNGEERAKGNILERFSAQQFPDLHSELNLSSLELGDSALYFCASSVADGFYEQYFGPGTRLTVT.

The V gene is TRBV27, the J gene TRBJ2-7, with a possible D match to TRBD2 (6 bases). The length of the CDR3 is 16 residues. Germline CDR1 is MNHEY and CDR2 is SMNVEV (reference sequence). The V and J ends lost 0 bases and 2 bases respectively, with 14 bases between them. CDR3 loop: CASSLSVSRDPYEQYF. In DNA form, the CDR3 reads TGTGCCAGCAGTTTATCAGTCTCGCGGGACCCCTACGAGCAGTACTTC.

The chain couples TRBV2 to TRBJ1-5; no reliable D call. This CDR3 is built from 13 residues. V was clipped by 2 bases and J by 4 bases, with 6 bases between them. Germline V lookup: CDR1 SNHLY, CDR2 FYNNEI. CDR3 nucleotide sequence: TGTGCCAGCAGTGAAAGGGAGAATCAGCCCCAGCATTTT. Translated, it gives CASSERENQPQHF.

The chain is built from TRBV5-1 and TRBJ1-2; weak D call: TRBD1 (5 bases). Germline CDR1 and CDR2: SGHRS and YFSETQ. The CDR3 has 14 residues. Trimming pared 4 bases from V and 4 bases from J, leaving 14 bases between. As DNA, the CDR3 is TGCGCCAGCAGCGGGGATACGGGGCCCTATGGCTACACCTTC. Residues: CASSGDTGPYGYTF. Full variable domain (rest looked up from reference TRBV5-1 and TRBJ1-2): KAGVTQTPRYLIKTRGQQVTLSCSPISGHRSVSWYQQTPGQGLQFLFEYFSETQRNKGNFPGRFSGRQFSNSRSEMNVSTLELGDSALYLCASSGDTGPYGYTFGSGTRLTVV.

This clone has a handful of counts. The J gene is TRBJ2-4, the V gene TRBV4-3, with D perhaps matching TRBD2 (7 bases). The ends were cut back, 1 base at V and 0 bases at J, with 16 bases in the middle. Germline lookup yields CDR1 LGHNA and CDR2 YSLEER. The length of the CDR3 is 18 residues. The CDR3 spells CASSQGSRGAQAKNIQYF. CDR3 DNA sequence: TGCGCCAGCAGCCAAGGGAGCCGGGGGGCGCAAGCCAAAAACATTCAGTACTTC.

This clone occurred a few times. The chain carries TRBV24-1 and TRBJ2-2; no firm D call. The V and J ends lost 4 bases and 8 bases respectively, with 10 bases between them. CDR1 is KGHDR and CDR2 is SFDVKD in the germline V gene. CDR3 size: 13 residues. Here the CDR3 DNA reads TGTGCCACCAGTGACTTGAGTGGAGGGGAGCTGTTTTTT. This codes for CATSDLSGGELFF.